This TCR beta chain was captured by sequencing in a study of radiotherapy plus CTLA-4 blockade in lung cancer. Study-level points and caveats: An expansion of tumor-derived TCR clones occurred in blood after radiotherapy plus ipilimumab.

A remark on this clone: Its antigen is not identified.

Profiling relied on immunoSEQ multiplex PCR, and the TCRdb table lists in-frame clones only, not all of them. The sample has around 70,000 clones; about 83% are singletons. V was pared by 5 bases and J by 1 base, with 9 bases between. CDR3 length equals 13 residues. Germline CDR1 reads SEHNR; CDR2 reads FQNEAQ (reference sequence). Sequenced material: peripheral blood, taken from a patient treated with radiotherapy plus ipilimumab. The rearrangement uses TRBV7-9 and TRBJ2-7; a possible D gene is TRBD1 (6 bases). The sequence was collected from a human donor with non-small cell lung cancer who had a partial response to radiotherapy plus ipilimumab. CDR3 sequence reads: CASSGRGSYEQYF. CDR3 DNA sequence: TGTGCCAGCAGCGGCAGGGGTTCCTACGAGCAGTACTTC.